The clone carrying this T cell receptor (beta chain) was detected a few times. Its antigen remains unknown. This specimen belongs to a study of CD8 T cells in ankylosing spondylitis. Study results and caveats: Existing reports had already noted some motif variants in reactive arthritis synovial fluid and blood. Apparently characteristic of ankylosing spondylitis blood was a TCR beta motif (roughly eight highly homologous variants). Clones linked to disease were reported to show significant enrichment in matched ankylosing spondylitis synovial fluid.

V was trimmed by 0 bases and J by 5 bases, leaving 14 bases between them. Per germline, CDR1 LNHNV and CDR2 YYDKDF (reference sequence). There are 15 residues in the CDR3. As the method for making TCR beta libraries, quantitative 5'-RACE with molecular barcodes was used. TCRdb reprocessed the 5' RACE reads with MiXCR, giving one entry per CDR3 protein. The sample holds around 440,000 distinct CDR3 sequences; under 20% are singletons and the top ten take around 0.92%. This chain uses TRBV15 with TRBJ2-7; D might be TRBD2 (6 bases). Sequencing input: blood, either unsorted or a sorted T cell fraction (not recorded which). This TCR came from a male donor with ankylosing spondylitis. CDR3 loop: CATSRDLAGSDEQYF. CDR3 in DNA: TGTGCCACCAGCAGAGATCTCGCGGGAAGCGACGAGCAGTACTTC. Based on the CDR3 plus reference TRBV15 and TRBJ2-7, the full variable domain is DAMVIQNPRYQVTQFGKPVTLSCSQTLNHNVMYWYQQKSSQAPKLLFHYYDKDFNNEADTPDNFQSRRPNTSFCFLDIRSPGLGDTAMYLCATSRDLAGSDEQYFGPGTRLTVT.